Sequencing of this T cell receptor beta chain was carried out in a study of cytomegalovirus exposure and HLA in healthy donors. V was clipped by 8 bases and J by 7 bases, with 10 bases between them. The CDR3 is made up of 11 amino acids. From germline, CDR1 is MGHDK and CDR2 SYGVNS. PCR was performed using 60 Vbeta and 13 Jbeta primers. In the study's own analysis: Among the unique TCR beta chains that a later analysis counted, about 85 million in all, approximately 12 million were shared. TCRdb's table, derived via immunoSEQ multiplex PCR, lists solely in-frame clones and lacks some. V and J calls plus clone size are reproduced from that table; the DNA served to infer D and trimming. Here the sample table reports some 200,000 clones. Comments on this clone: Its antigen remains unidentified.

Notes on the study in general: Indistinguishability led to the exclusion of some V segments, TRBV6-2 and TRBV6-3 included. DRB1 showed the most TCR associations and HLA-C the fewest in a later analysis, as rates varied by HLA locus.

This TCR derives from a woman aged 18-29 years in good health and CMV-seropositive. Sequenced material: PBMCs. This rearrangement joins TRBV25-1 to TRBJ2-3; a weak D match, TRBD1 (6 bases). CDR3 nucleotide sequence: TGTGCCAGCGCCGGGACAAATACGCAGTATTTT. This codes for CASAGTNTQYF.